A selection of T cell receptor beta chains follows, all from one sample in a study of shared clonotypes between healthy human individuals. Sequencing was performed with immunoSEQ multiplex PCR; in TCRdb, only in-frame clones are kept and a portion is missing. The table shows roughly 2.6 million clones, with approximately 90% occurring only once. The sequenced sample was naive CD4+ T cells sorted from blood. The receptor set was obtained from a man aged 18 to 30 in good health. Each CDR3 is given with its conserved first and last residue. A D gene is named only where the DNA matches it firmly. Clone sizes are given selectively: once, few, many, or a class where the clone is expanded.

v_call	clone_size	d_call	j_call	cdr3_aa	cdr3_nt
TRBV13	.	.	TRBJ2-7	CASSLERNHYEQYF	TGTGCCAGCAGCTTAGAGCGGAACCACTACGAGCAGTACTTC
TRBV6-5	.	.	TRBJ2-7	CASSNDVHEQYF	TGTGCCAGCAGCAACGACGTCCACGAGCAGTACTTC
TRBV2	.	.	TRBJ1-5	CASSVTATNQPQHF	TGTGCCAGCAGCGTGACAGCTACCAATCAGCCCCAGCATTTT
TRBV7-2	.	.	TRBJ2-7	CASSLRAGNSYEQYF	TGTGCCAGCAGCTTGCGGGCGGGGAACTCCTACGAGCAGTACTTC
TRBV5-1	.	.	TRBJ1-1	CASSLERMNTEAFF	TGCGCCAGCAGCTTGGAAAGGATGAACACTGAAGCTTTCTTT
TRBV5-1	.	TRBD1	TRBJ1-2	CASSATGGAGGYTF	TGCGCCAGCAGCGCAACAGGGGGCGCTGGGGGCTACACCTTC
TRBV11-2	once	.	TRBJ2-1	CASSHDRGQAIYNEQFF	TGTGCCAGCAGCCATGATCGGGGGCAGGCGATCTACAATGAGCAGTTCTTC
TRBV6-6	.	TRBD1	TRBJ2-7	CASSLGDRATYEQYF	TGTGCCAGCAGCCTCGGGGACAGGGCCACCTACGAGCAGTACTTC
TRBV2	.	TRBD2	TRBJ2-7	CASSGERTGGEQYF	TGTGCCAGCAGCGGAGAGAGGACGGGGGGCGAGCAGTACTTC
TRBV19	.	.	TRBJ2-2	CASSVDSSGGELFF	TGTGCCAGTAGTGTGGACAGCTCGGGCGGGGAGCTGTTTTTT
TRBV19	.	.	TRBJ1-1	CASTSGERTEAFF	TGTGCCAGTACATCAGGGGAACGCACTGAAGCTTTCTTT
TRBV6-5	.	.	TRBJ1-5	CASRRGRNQPQHF	TGTGCCAGCAGGCGAGGTCGGAATCAGCCCCAGCATTTT
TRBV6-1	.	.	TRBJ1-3	CASREGGSGNTIYF	TGTGCCAGCAGGGAGGGGGGCTCTGGAAACACCATATATTTT
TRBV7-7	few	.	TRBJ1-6	CASKKTGLHF	TGTGCTAGCAAGAAGACAGGTCTCCACTTT
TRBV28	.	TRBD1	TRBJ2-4	CASSRDSRGIQYF	TGTGCCAGCAGCCGGGACAGTAGGGGCATTCAGTACTTC
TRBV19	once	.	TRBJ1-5	CASRIERSRNQPQHF	TGTGCCAGTAGGATAGAGAGGAGCCGCAATCAGCCCCAGCATTTT
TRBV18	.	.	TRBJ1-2	CASSHGGYGYTF	TGTGCCAGCTCACATGGGGGGTATGGCTACACCTTC
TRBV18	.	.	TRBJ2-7	CASSPSPGYEQYF	TGTGCCAGCTCACCAAGTCCCGGGTACGAGCAGTACTTC
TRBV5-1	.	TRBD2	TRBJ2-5	CASRGRGEYQETQYF	TGCGCCAGCAGGGGTCGGGGGGAGTACCAAGAGACCCAGTACTTC